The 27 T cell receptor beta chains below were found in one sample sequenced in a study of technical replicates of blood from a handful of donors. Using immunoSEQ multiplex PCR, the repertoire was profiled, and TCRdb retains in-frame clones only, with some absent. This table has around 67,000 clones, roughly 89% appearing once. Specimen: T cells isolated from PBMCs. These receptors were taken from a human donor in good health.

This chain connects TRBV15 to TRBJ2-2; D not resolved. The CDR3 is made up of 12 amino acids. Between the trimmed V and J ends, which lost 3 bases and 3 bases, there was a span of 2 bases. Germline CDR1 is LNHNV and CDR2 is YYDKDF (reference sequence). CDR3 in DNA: TGTGCCACCAGCAGCTACACCGGGGAGCTGTTTTTT. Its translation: CATSSYTGELFF.

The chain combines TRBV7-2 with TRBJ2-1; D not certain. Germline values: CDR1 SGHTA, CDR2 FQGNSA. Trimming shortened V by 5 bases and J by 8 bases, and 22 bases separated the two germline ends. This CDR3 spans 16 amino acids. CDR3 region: CASSPMLGPFWDEQFF. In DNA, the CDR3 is TGTGCCAGCAGCCCCATGTTGGGCCCATTCTGGGATGAGCAGTTCTTC.

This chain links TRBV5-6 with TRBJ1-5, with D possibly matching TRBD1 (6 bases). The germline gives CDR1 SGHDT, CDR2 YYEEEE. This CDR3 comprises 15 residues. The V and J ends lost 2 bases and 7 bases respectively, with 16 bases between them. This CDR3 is CASSLAQGTSQPQHF. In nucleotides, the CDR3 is TGTGCCAGCAGCTTAGCACAGGGAACATCACAGCCCCAGCATTTT.

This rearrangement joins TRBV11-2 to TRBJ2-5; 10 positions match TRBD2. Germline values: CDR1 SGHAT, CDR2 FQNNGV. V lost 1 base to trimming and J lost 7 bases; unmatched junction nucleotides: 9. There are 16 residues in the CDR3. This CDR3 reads CASSLALAGSIGTQYF. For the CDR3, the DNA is TGTGCCAGCAGCTTAGCACTAGCGGGATCTATCGGGACCCAGTACTTC.

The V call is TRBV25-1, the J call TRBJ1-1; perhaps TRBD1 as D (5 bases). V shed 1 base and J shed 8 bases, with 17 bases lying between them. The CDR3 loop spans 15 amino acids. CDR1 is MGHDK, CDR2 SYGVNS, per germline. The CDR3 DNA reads TGTGCCAGCAGTGAATTTGGGCTGACAGTTACCGAAGCTTTCTTT. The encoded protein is CASSEFGLTVTEAFF.

For the CDR3, the DNA is TGTGCCAGCGGGGCCAATGAGCAGTTCTTC. It yields the protein CASGANEQFF. The rearrangement links TRBV27 to TRBJ2-1, with D tentatively TRBD1 (5 bases). The CDR3 runs to 10 residues. V lost 8 bases, J lost 6 bases, and 5 bases lay in between. Germline CDR1 is MNHEY and CDR2 is SMNVEV (reference sequence).

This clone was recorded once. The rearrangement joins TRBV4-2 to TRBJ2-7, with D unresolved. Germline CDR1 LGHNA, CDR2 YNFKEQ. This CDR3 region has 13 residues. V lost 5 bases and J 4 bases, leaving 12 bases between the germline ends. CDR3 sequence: CASSFRPLYEQYF. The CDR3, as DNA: TGTGCCAGCAGCTTTAGACCACTATACGAGCAGTACTTC.

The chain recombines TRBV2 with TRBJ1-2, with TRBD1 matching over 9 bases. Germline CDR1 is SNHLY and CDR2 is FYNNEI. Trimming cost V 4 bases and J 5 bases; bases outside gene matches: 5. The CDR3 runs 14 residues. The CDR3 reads CASSGGQGPYGYTF. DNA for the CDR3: TGTGCCAGCAGTGGGGGACAGGGCCCTTATGGCTACACCTTC.

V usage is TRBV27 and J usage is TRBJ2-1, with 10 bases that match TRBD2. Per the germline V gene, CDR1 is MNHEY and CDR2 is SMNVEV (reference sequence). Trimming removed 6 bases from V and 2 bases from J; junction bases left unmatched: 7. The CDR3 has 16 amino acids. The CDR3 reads CASRELAGVTYNEQFF. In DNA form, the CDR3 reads TGTGCCAGCAGGGAGCTAGCGGGAGTTACCTACAATGAGCAGTTCTTC.

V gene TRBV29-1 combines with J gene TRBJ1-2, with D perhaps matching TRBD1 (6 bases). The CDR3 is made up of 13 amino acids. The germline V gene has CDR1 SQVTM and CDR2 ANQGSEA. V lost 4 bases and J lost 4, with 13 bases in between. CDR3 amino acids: CSVVGGQVYGYTF. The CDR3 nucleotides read TGCAGCGTTGTGGGGGGGCAGGTCTATGGCTACACCTTC.

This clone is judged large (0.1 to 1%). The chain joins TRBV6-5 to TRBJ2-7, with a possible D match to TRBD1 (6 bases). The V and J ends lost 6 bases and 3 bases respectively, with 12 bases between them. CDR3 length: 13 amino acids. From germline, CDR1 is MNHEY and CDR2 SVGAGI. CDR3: CASRGGQNYEQYF. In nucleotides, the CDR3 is TGTGCCAGCAGAGGAGGACAGAACTACGAGCAGTACTTC.

The CDR3 nucleotides are TGTGCCATCAGAGAGGACAGCACTTCCTACGAGCAGTACTTC. It encodes CAIREDSTSYEQYF. The chain employs TRBV10-3 and TRBJ2-7; TRBD1 might be the D (6 bases). Germline V lookup: CDR1 ENHRY, CDR2 SYGVKD. Trimming stripped 6 bases from V and 1 base from J, with 13 bases between. The CDR3 spans 14 residues.

CDR3 in amino acids: CASSLEAGAEKLFF. The CDR3 DNA follows: TGTGCCAGCAGCTTAGAGGCAGGGGCCGAAAAACTGTTTTTT. The J gene is TRBJ1-4, the V gene TRBV7-9, with a weak D call TRBD1 (6 bases). Germline V gene lookup returns CDR1 SEHNR and CDR2 FQNEAQ (reference sequence). The CDR3 covers 14 residues. With 1 base removed from V and 8 bases from J, the gap between germline ends came to 11 bases.

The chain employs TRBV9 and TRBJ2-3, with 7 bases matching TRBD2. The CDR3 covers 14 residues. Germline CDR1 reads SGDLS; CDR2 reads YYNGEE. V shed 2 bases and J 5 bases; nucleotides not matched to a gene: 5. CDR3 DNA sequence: TGTGCCAGCAGCGTCCGGGGGGTCATAGATACGCAGTATTTT. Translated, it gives CASSVRGVIDTQYF.

The CDR3, as DNA: TGTGCCAGCTCACTGTCGGGACTGTCTAGTATGAACACTGAAGCTTTCTTT. Its protein product is CASSLSGLSSMNTEAFF. The chain carries TRBV18 and TRBJ1-1, with TRBD1 as a possible D gene (5 bases). The CDR3 covers 17 residues. Trimming shortened V by 4 bases and J by 0 bases, and 18 bases separated the two germline ends. Germline CDR1 and CDR2: KGHSH and LQKENI.

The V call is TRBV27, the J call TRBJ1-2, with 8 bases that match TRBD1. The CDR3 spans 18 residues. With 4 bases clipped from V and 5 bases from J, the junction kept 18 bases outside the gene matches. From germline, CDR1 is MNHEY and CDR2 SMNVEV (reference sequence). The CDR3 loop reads CASSSVGTGSMITYGYTF. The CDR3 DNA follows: TGTGCCAGCAGTTCCGTAGGGACAGGTTCCATGATTACTTATGGCTACACCTTC.

CDR3 sequence reads: CASSLVSGDNQPQHF. CDR3 DNA sequence: TGTGCCAGCAGCTTAGTCTCGGGAGACAATCAGCCCCAGCATTTT. This chain joins TRBV7-2 and TRBJ1-5; no definite D call. The CDR3 covers 15 residues. Trimming pared 1 base from V and 3 bases from J, leaving 10 bases between. CDR1 is SGHTA, CDR2 FQGNSA, per germline.

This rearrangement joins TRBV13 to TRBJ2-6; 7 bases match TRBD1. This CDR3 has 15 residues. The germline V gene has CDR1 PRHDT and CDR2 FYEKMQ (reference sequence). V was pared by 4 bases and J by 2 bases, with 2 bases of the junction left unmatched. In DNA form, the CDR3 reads TGTGCCAGCAGCTATACAGGGGCTGGGGCCAACGTCCTGACTTTC. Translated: CASSYTGAGANVLTF.

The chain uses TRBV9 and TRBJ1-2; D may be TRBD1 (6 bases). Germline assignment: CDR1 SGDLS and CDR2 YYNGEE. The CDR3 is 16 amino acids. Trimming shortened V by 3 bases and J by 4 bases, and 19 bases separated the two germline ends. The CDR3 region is CASSAALNRVGYGYTF. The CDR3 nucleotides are TGTGCCAGCAGCGCGGCCTTAAACAGGGTCGGCTATGGCTACACCTTC. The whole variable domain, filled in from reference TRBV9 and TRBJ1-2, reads DSGVTQTPKHLITATGQRVTLRCSPRSGDLSVYWYQQSLDQGLQFLIQYYNGEERAKGNILERFSAQQFPDLHSELNLSSLELGDSALYFCASSAALNRVGYGYTFGSGTRLTVV.

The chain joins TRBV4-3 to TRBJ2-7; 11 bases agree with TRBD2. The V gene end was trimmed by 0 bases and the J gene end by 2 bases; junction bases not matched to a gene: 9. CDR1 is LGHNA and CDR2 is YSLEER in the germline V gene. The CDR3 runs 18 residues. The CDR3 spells CASSQDLLGLADTYEQYF. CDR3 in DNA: TGCGCCAGCAGCCAAGATCTCCTGGGACTAGCGGACACCTACGAGCAGTACTTC.

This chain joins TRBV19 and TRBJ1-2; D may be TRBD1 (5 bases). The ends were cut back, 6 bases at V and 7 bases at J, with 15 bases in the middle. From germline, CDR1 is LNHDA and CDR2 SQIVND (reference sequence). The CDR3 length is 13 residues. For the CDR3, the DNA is TGTGCCAGTAGCCCGGTGGGGGGGACTGGCTACACCTTC. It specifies CASSPVGGTGYTF.

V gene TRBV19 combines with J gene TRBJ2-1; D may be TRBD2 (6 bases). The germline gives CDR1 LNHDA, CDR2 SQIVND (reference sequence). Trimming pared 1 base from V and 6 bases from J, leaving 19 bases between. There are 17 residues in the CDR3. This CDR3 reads CASSIAVAEGLFNEQFF. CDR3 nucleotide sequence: TGTGCCAGTAGTATAGCGGTAGCGGAAGGTTTGTTCAATGAGCAGTTCTTC.

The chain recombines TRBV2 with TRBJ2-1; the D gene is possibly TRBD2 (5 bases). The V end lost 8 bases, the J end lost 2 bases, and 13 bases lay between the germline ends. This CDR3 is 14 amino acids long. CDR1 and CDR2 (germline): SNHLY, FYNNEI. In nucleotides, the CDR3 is TGTGCCAGCGGACTTAGCAGAACCTACAATGAGCAGTTCTTC. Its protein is CASGLSRTYNEQFF.

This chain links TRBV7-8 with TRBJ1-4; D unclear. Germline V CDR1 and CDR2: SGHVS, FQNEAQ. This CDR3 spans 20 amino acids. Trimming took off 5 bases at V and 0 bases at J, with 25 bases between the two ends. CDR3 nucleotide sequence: TGTGCCAGCAGCCCACTCCCGGGCCTCTTAGCGATGGCAACTAATGAAAAACTGTTTTTT. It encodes CASSPLPGLLAMATNEKLFF.

CDR3 coding DNA: TGTGCCAGCAGTGAATACGGGACAGGGGCTCACGAGCAGTACTTC. Residues: CASSEYGTGAHEQYF. This chain connects TRBV25-1 to TRBJ2-7; TRBD1 matches 10 bases. The J segment lost 5 bases and the V segment lost 0 bases, leaving 4 bases of the junction unmatched. The CDR3 sequence is 15 residues long. Germline values: CDR1 MGHDK, CDR2 SYGVNS.

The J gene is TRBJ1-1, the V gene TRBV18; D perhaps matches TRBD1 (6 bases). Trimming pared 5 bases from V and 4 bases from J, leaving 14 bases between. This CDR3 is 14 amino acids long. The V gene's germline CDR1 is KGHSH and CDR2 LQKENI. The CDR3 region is CASSWGQGGTEAFF. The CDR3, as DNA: TGTGCCAGCTCATGGGGGCAGGGCGGCACTGAAGCTTTCTTT.

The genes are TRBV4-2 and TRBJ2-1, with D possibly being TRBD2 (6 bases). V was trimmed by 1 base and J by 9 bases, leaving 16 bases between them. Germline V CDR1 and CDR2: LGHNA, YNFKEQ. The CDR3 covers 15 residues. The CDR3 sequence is CASSQVPLAGGEQFF. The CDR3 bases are TGTGCCAGCAGCCAAGTCCCCCTAGCCGGGGGTGAGCAGTTCTTC.